A selection of T cell receptor beta chains follows, all from one sample in a study of control samples from healthy donors and cancer patients. Assay used: immunoSEQ multiplex PCR; TCRdb lists only in-frame clones, some missing. The sample shows over 40,000 clones, almost 90% of them seen only once. Sequences were obtained from PBMCs. Source of these receptors: a man between 45 and 60 years old with head and neck cancer. Each CDR3 is given with its conserved first and last residue. The D gene is left open where the match is weak. Clone size, where shown, is once, few, many, or a class for clones that have expanded.

j_call v_call clone_size d_call cdr3_nt cdr3_aa
TRBJ1-4 TRBV6-5 . . TGTGCCAGCAGTTACTCCTCAGGAGGAAAACTGTTTTTT CASSYSSGGKLFF
TRBJ1-1 TRBV30 . . TGTGCCTGGAGCCGAGACACGAACACTGAAGCTTTCTTT CAWSRDTNTEAFF
TRBJ1-5 TRBV5-6 . . TGTGCCAGCAGCTTCACCGGGGGTTCGAGCAATCAGCCCCAGCATTTT CASSFTGGSSNQPQHF
TRBJ1-4 TRBV7-2 . TRBD1 TGTGCCAGCCAGGGGGGGCTGCGGGAAAAACTGTTTTTT CASQGGLREKLFF
TRBJ2-7 TRBV27 . TRBD1 TGTGCCAGCAGTTACCGGGACAGGGGATACAAGCAGTACTTC CASSYRDRGYKQYF
TRBJ2-6 TRBV4-3 . . TGCGCCAGCAGCCAAGAAGTCGACAACTCTGGGGCCAACGTCCTGACTTTC CASSQEVDNSGANVLTF
TRBJ2-5 TRBV2 . TRBD1 TGTGCCAGCAGTGCCGGGACAGGGGGCGAAGAGACCCAGTACTTC CASSAGTGGEETQYF
TRBJ2-4 TRBV27 . . TGTGCCAGCAGTCCGAGTACAAACATTCAGTACTTC CASSPSTNIQYF
TRBJ2-2 TRBV9 . . TGTGCCAGCAGCGTAAGGGCCGTGACTACGGACACCGGGGAGCTGTTTTTT CASSVRAVTTDTGELFF
TRBJ2-2 TRBV11-2 . . TGTGCCAGCAGCCGCCCAACCGGGGAGCTGTTTTTT CASSRPTGELFF
TRBJ2-1 TRBV15 . TRBD2 TGTGCCACCAGCAGGGGGACTAGCGGGGATGAGCAGTTCTTC CATSRGTSGDEQFF
TRBJ2-2 TRBV27 . TRBD2 TGTGCCAGCAGTTTTCTAGCGGGGGGTCCGAACACCGGGGAGCTGTTTTTT CASSFLAGGPNTGELFF
TRBJ1-4 TRBV18 . . TGTGCCAGCTCACCGGGGGGGAGGATGATCGGAAAACTGTTTTTT CASSPGGRMIGKLFF
TRBJ1-5 TRBV11-1 . . TGTGCCAGCAGCATGAAACGCAAGCAGCCCCAGCATTTT CASSMKRKQPQHF
TRBJ2-6 TRBV4-3 . . TGCGCCAGCAGCCGAACGGGGTCCGGGGCCAACGTCCTGACTTTC CASSRTGSGANVLTF
TRBJ1-5 TRBV27 . . TGTGCCAGCAGCTCGACAGATTCCAATCAGCCCCAGCATTTT CASSSTDSNQPQHF
TRBJ1-1 TRBV7-6 . . TGTGCCAGCAGCCCCGGTAACAGTGGCACTGAAGCTTTCTTT CASSPGNSGTEAFF
TRBJ1-5 TRBV7-9 . . TGTGCCAGCAGCCCGCCGATCAGAATCCGGCCCCAGCATTTT CASSPPIRIRPQHF
TRBJ2-3 TRBV29-1 . . TGCAGCGTACGCCCAGGGGCGGGCACAGATACGCAGTATTTT CSVRPGAGTDTQYF
TRBJ1-1 TRBV4-2 . TRBD1 TGTGCCAGCAGCCAAGATCCCGGGACAGGGATTCTGTACACTGAAGCTTTCTTT CASSQDPGTGILYTEAFF
TRBJ1-6 TRBV3-1/TRBV3-2 few . TGTGCCAGCAGCCAGGGCGTCATTAATTCACCCCTCCACTTT CASSQGVINSPLHF
TRBJ2-7 TRBV28 . TRBD1 TGTGCCAGCACCCGGTCCGGGACAGGGGGCCACGAGCAGTACTTC CASTRSGTGGHEQYF
TRBJ1-4 TRBV2 . . TGTGCCAGCAATAGGGAAACTAATGAAAAACTGTTTTTT CASNRETNEKLFF
TRBJ2-3 TRBV9 once TRBD2 TGTGCCAGCAGCGAGAGGGCGGGAGCCCCCACAGATACGCAGTATTTT CASSERAGAPTDTQYF
TRBJ2-1 TRBV9 . . TGTGCCAGCAGCGTAGGACTAGGTGGGAAACGGGAGCAGTTCTTC CASSVGLGGKREQFF
TRBJ2-2 TRBV19 . . TGTGCCAGTAGTATCCGGGGGCGGAACACCGGGGAGCTGTTTTTT CASSIRGRNTGELFF
TRBJ2-5 TRBV7-9 . . TGTGCCAGCAGCGAAAAAGAGACCCAGTACTTC CASSEKETQYF
TRBJ1-5 TRBV30 . . TGTGCCTGGAGTAGGCAGGATAATCAGCCCCAGCATTTT CAWSRQDNQPQHF
TRBJ2-2 TRBV11-2 . TRBD2 TGTGCCAGCAGCTCGCTAGCGGGGAACACCGGGGAGCTGTTTTTT CASSSLAGNTGELFF
TRBJ1-6 TRBV5-1 once TRBD1 TGCGCCAGCAGCGCGGGCAACAGGGGGCAAATGAATTCACCCCTCCACTTT CASSAGNRGQMNSPLHF
TRBJ1-2 TRBV30 few . TGTGCCTGGACCCTGGGAAACTATGGCTACACCTTC CAWTLGNYGYTF
TRBJ2-7 TRBV21-1 few . TGTGCCAGCAGCAAAGTTTGTCAATCCAGCGGGACCTACGAGCAGTACTTC CASSKVCQSSGTYEQYF
TRBJ1-2 TRBV28 . . TGTGCCAGCAGTGCGCCGATTACCCTTGGGGCAGGTTTCTATGGCTACACCTTC CASSAPITLGAGFYGYTF
TRBJ2-5 TRBV4-1 . . TGCGCCAGCAGCCAGGTTCAGCTGGGAGAGACCCAGTACTTC CASSQVQLGETQYF
TRBJ2-5 TRBV20-1 . . TGCAGTGGGGTGGGGCGGGAGACCCAGTACTTC CSGVGRETQYF
TRBJ2-7 TRBV6-5 . TRBD1 TGTGCCAGTGGGACAGGGGTAGGGTACGAGCAGTACTTC CASGTGVGYEQYF
TRBJ1-5 TRBV6-1 once TRBD1 TGTGCCAGCAGTGAAGCGACAGGGTACCAGCCCCAGCATTTT CASSEATGYQPQHF
TRBJ1-2 TRBV10-3 . . TGTGCCATCAGCGGGGCATATTATGGCTACACCTTC CAISGAYYGYTF
TRBJ2-5 TRBV12-3/TRBV12-4 few . TGTGCCAGCAGTTTAGCGAACCAAGAGACCCAGTACTTC CASSLANQETQYF
TRBJ1-2 TRBV12-3/TRBV12-4 once . TGTGCCAGCAGTTTACCCCCCTATGGCTACACCTTC CASSLPPYGYTF
TRBJ1-2 TRBV7-3 . . TGTGCCAGCAGCCCCGAGGGGGGAGAGGGCTATGGCTACACCTTC CASSPEGGEGYGYTF
TRBJ2-7 TRBV29-1 once . TGCAGTGTTAGCGGGACAGGGAGCTCCTACGAGCAGTACTTC CSVSGTGSSYEQYF
TRBJ2-7 TRBV7-9 . TRBD2 TGTGCCAGCAGCTCCCTAGGCGGGGGGGCAGGCGAGCAGTACTTC CASSSLGGGAGEQYF
TRBJ1-6 TRBV6-6 . TRBD1 TGTGCCAGCAGCTTCACAGGGGGCCGTGGAGAGTTT CASSFTGGRGEF
TRBJ2-3 TRBV24-1 . . TGTGCCACCAGTGATCCGACAGACACAGATACGCAGTATTTT CATSDPTDTDTQYF
TRBJ2-3 TRBV6-5 . . TGTGCCAGCCAGGGTGGGACAGATACGCAGTATTTT CASQGGTDTQYF
TRBJ1-3 TRBV2 . . TGTGCCAGCAGTGGGGGTGCCCAGTGGTCCGGAAACACCATATATTTT CASSGGAQWSGNTIYF
TRBJ2-1 TRBV7-6 . . TGTGCCAGCAGCCGAGGGACAAGCTCCTACAATGAGCAGTTCTTC CASSRGTSSYNEQFF
TRBJ1-1 TRBV9 . . TGTGCCAGCAGCGCGGACGGGGCGTACGCGTTTGGGGCTTTCTTT CASSADGAYAFGAFF
TRBJ2-7 TRBV19 . TRBD1 TGTGCCAGTAGTATATCCGGGACAGCCTACGAGCAGTACTTC CASSISGTAYEQYF
TRBJ2-3 TRBV29-1 . TRBD2 TGCAGCGTTCTGCGGGAGGGCTCAGCGCAGTATTTT CSVLREGSAQYF
TRBJ2-5 TRBV3-1/TRBV3-2 . . TGTGCCAGCAGCCCTCTTATGTCCACACCACTTCAAGAGACCCAGTACTTC CASSPLMSTPLQETQYF
TRBJ2-5 TRBV9 . . TGTGCCAGCAGCGTAGGGGAGGGGGACGTACAAGAGACCCAGTACTTC CASSVGEGDVQETQYF
TRBJ2-1 TRBV7-6 . TRBD2 TGTGCCAGCAGCTTTACCTGGACTAGTGACAATGAGCAGTTCTTC CASSFTWTSDNEQFF
TRBJ1-5 TRBV19 few . TGTGCCAGTAGTATTTTTAATCAGCCCCAGCATTTT CASSIFNQPQHF